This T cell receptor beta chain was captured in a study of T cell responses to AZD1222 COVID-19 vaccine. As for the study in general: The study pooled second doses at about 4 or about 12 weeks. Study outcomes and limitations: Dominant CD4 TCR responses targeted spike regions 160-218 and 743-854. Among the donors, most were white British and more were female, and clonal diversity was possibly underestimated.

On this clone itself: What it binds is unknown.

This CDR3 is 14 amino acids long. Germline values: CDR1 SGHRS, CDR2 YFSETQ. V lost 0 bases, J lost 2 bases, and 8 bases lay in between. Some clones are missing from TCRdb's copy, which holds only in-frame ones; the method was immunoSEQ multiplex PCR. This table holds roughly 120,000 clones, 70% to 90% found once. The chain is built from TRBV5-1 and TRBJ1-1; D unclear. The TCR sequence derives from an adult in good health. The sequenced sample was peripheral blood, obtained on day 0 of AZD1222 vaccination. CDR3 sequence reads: CASSLAESNTEAFF. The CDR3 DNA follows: TGCGCCAGCAGCTTGGCCGAGAGTAACACTGAAGCTTTCTTT.